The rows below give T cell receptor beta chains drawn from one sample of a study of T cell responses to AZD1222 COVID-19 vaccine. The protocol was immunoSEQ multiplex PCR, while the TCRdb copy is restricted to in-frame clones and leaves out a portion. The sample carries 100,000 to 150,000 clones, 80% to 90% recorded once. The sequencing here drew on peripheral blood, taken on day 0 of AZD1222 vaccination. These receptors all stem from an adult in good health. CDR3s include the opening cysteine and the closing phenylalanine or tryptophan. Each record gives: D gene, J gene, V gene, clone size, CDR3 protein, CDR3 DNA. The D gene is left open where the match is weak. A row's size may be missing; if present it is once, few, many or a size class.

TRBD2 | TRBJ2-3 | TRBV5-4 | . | CASSPSGGRTDTQYF | TGTGCCAGCAGCCCTAGCGGGGGACGCACAGATACGCAGTATTTT
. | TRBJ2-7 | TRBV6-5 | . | CASSGTSLQAPVF | TGTGCCAGCAGCGGGACATCCCTTCAAGCCCCCGTCTTC
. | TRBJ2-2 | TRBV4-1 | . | CASSQDGSDGVTGELFF | TGCGCCAGCAGTCAAGATGGGTCGGACGGGGTCACCGGGGAGCTGTTTTTT
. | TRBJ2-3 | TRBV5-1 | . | CASSLTAGADTQYF | TGCGCCAGCAGCTTGACAGCAGGTGCAGATACGCAGTATTTT
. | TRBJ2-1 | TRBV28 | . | CASRRYRGARNNEQFF | TGTGCCAGCAGGCGTTATCGGGGGGCCCGCAACAATGAGCAGTTCTTC
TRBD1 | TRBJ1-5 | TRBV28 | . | CASGTGASPQHF | TGTGCCAGCGGGACAGGGGCATCGCCCCAGCATTTT
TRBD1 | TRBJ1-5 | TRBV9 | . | CASSVGTDNQPQHF | TGTGCCAGCAGCGTCGGGACAGATAATCAGCCCCAGCATTTT
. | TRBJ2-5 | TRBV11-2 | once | CASSPMEEPAQYF | TGTGCCAGCAGCCCCATGGAGGAGCCGGCCCAGTACTTC
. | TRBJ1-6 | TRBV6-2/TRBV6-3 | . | CASSYENSLHF | TGTGCCAGCAGTTACGAAAATTCCCTCCACTTT
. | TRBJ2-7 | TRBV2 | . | CASSVGGGNHYEQYF | TGTGCCAGCAGTGTAGGAGGGGGTAACCACTACGAGCAGTACTTC
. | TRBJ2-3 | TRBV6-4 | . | CASSGTPTDTQYF | TGTGCCAGCAGTGGGACCCCCACAGATACGCAGTATTTT
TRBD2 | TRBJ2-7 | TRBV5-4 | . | CASSSRLAGGYEQYF | TGTGCCAGCAGCTCACGACTAGCGGGGGGATACGAGCAGTACTTC
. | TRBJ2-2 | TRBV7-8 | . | CASSWGANTGELFF | TGTGCCAGTAGTTGGGGGGCGAACACCGGGGAGCTGTTTTTT
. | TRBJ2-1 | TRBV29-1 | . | CSVYRAGNEQFF | TGCAGCGTTTACAGGGCAGGGAATGAGCAGTTCTTC
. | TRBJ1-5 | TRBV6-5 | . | CASGVTGRDF | TGTGCCAGCGGGGTAACAGGGAGAGATTTT
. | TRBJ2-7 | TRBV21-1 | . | CASSKAAGLGREQYF | TGTGCCAGCAGCAAAGCGGCGGGATTAGGTCGGGAGCAGTACTTC
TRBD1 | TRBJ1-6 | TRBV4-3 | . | CASSHVRTGGLPLHF | TGCGCCAGCAGCCATGTGAGGACAGGCGGCTTACCCCTCCACTTT
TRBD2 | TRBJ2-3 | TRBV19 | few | CASSRGGSDGTDTQYF | TGTGCCAGTAGTAGGGGCGGGAGTGATGGCACAGATACGCAGTATTTT
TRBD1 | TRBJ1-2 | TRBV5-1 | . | CASSSGQGWFSYGYTF | TGCGCCAGCAGCTCCGGACAGGGGTGGTTTAGCTATGGCTACACCTTC
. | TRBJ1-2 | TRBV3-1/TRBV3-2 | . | CASSQGSTPFYGYTF | TGTGCCAGCAGCCAAGGTTCTACCCCCTTTTATGGCTACACCTTC
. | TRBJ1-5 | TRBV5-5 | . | CASSLVQGGNQPQHF | TGTGCCAGCAGCTTGGTTCAAGGGGGCAATCAGCCCCAGCATTTT
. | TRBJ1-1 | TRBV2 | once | CASSSGARGTEAFF | TGTGCCAGCAGTTCAGGTGCCCGGGGCACTGAAGCTTTCTTT
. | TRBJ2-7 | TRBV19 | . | CASKRGLGASYEQYF | TGTGCCAGTAAAAGGGGTTTGGGAGCCTCCTACGAGCAGTACTTC
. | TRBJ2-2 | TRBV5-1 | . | CASSPRPGRTGELFF | TGCGCCAGCAGCCCTCGCCCGGGGCGCACCGGGGAGCTGTTTTTT
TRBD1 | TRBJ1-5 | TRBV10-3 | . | CAISEKQGAQPQHF | TGTGCCATCAGTGAAAAACAGGGGGCCCAGCCCCAGCATTTT
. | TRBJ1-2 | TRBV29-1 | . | CSVEDLRVGGYTF | TGCAGCGTTGAAGATTTGAGGGTAGGTGGCTACACCTTC
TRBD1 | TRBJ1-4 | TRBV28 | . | CASSLQGALEKLFF | TGTGCCAGCAGTCTTCAGGGGGCGCTTGAAAAACTGTTTTTT
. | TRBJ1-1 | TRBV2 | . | CASKRYTEAFF | TGTGCCAGCAAGCGGTATACTGAAGCTTTCTTT
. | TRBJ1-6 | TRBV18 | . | CASSRTDDSPLHF | TGTGCCAGCTCACGGACCGACGATTCACCCCTCCACTTT
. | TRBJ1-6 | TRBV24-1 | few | CALGQFNSPLHF | TGTGCCTTAGGACAGTTTAATTCACCCCTCCACTTT
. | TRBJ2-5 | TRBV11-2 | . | CASSFSRAGQETQYF | TGTGCCAGCAGCTTTAGTAGGGCCGGCCAAGAGACCCAGTACTTC
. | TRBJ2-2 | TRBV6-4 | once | CASSFGQYTGELFF | TGTGCCAGCAGTTTCGGACAGTACACCGGGGAGCTGTTTTTT
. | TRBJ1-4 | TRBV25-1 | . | CASSERGERRGKLFF | TGTGCCAGCAGTGAACGCGGGGAAAGACGGGGAAAACTGTTTTTT
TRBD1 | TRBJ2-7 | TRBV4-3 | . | CASSQGTGPSYEQYF | TGCGCCAGCAGCCAGGGGACAGGGCCCTCCTACGAGCAGTACTTC
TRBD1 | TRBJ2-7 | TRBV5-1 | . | CASSRDSPSEQYF | TGCGCCAGCAGCAGGGACAGTCCCTCGGAGCAGTACTTC
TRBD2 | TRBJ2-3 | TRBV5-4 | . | CASSFAAGEAIYTQYF | TGTGCCAGCAGCTTTGCAGCGGGGGAGGCGATCTATACGCAGTATTTT
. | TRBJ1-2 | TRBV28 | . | CASSLGGTGGYTF | TGTGCCAGCAGTTTAGGGGGCACCGGTGGCTACACCTTC
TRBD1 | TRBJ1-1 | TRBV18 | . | CASSPGQGWTEAFF | TGTGCCAGCTCACCTGGACAGGGATGGACTGAAGCTTTCTTT
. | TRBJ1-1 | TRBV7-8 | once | CASRVGSGAGHEAFF | TGTGCCAGCAGGGTTGGTTCAGGCGCGGGGCATGAAGCTTTCTTT
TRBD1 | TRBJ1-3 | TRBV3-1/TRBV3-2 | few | CASSSQGGSGNTIYF | TGTGCCAGCAGCTCACAGGGGGGCTCTGGAAACACCATATATTTT
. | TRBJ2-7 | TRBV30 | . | CAWQTGKKQYF | TGTGCCTGGCAAACAGGGAAAAAGCAGTACTTC
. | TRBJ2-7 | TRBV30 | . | CAWSFTTREQYF | TGTGCCTGGAGTTTTACAACTCGGGAGCAGTACTTC
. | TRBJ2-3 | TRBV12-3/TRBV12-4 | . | CASSLEPDTQYF | TGTGCCAGCAGTTTAGAACCAGATACGCAGTATTTT
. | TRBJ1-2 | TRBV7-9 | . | CASSPRQGRGGYTF | TGTGCCAGCAGCCCACGGCAGGGGAGGGGCGGCTACACCTTC
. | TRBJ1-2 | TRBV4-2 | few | CASSQNRVREDGYTF | TGTGCCAGCAGCCAAAATCGTGTGCGAGAGGATGGCTACACCTTC
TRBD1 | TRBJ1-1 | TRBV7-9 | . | CASPGRGGSAEAFF | TGTGCCAGTCCCGGCAGGGGGGGGTCCGCTGAAGCTTTCTTT
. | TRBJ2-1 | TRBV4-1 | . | CASSQALRTTFTNEQFF | TGCGCCAGCAGCCAGGCCCTTAGGACAACGTTTACGAATGAGCAGTTCTTC
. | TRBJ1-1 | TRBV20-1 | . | CSAALQDAFF | TGCAGTGCGGCTCTACAAGATGCTTTCTTT
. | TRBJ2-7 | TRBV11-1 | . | CASSLGVAYEQYF | TGTGCCAGCAGCTTAGGGGTAGCCTACGAGCAGTACTTC
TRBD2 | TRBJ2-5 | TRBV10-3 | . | CAISESGGRQETQYF | TGTGCCATCAGTGAGTCGGGAGGGCGCCAAGAGACCCAGTACTTC
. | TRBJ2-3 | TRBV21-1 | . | CASSKKKDTQYF | TGTGCCAGCAGCAAGAAAAAAGATACGCAGTATTTT
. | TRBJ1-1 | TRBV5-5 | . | CASSLEPNTEAFF | TGTGCCAGCAGCTTGGAACCAAACACTGAAGCTTTCTTT
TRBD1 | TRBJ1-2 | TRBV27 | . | CASSPWTGNYGYTF | TGTGCCAGCAGTCCATGGACAGGCAACTATGGCTACACCTTC
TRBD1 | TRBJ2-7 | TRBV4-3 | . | CASSQGTGQRNEQYF | TGCGCCAGCAGCCAAGGGACGGGACAGAGAAACGAGCAGTACTTC
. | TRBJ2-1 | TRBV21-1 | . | CASRDSYNEQFF | TGTGCCAGTAGGGACTCCTACAATGAGCAGTTCTTC